The 12 T cell receptor beta chains presented below share a single source sample, sequenced in a study of low-dose radiotherapy and immunotherapy resistance in tumors. Noted time point: after trial treatment. Treatment described: LDRT plus nivolumab, ipilimumab, low-dose cyclophosphamide and aspirin (RACIN trial). Primers targeting TRAV and TRBV primed first-strand cDNA, covering alpha and beta chains. Amplification, which lasted 15 to 20 PCR cycles, used a constant-region primer and V-primer adapter to amplify TCRs. TCRdb re-called the reads through MiXCR, storing one row per CDR3 protein. The sample records 31,000 or so distinct CDR3 sequences, less than 65% being singletons. The sequencing here drew on PBMCs, taken after low-dose radiotherapy plus immunotherapy. The receptors were sampled from a male donor with gallbladder cancer.

This clonotype was seen more than once but under ten times. This CDR3 reads CASSLEPGSGANVLTF. The CDR3, as DNA: TGTGCCAGCAGCTTAGAGCCCGGCTCTGGGGCCAACGTCCTGACTTTC. V usage is TRBV11-2 and J usage is TRBJ2-6; D not resolved. The ends were cut back, 0 bases at V and 0 bases at J, with 6 bases in the middle. Germline lookup yields CDR1 SGHAT and CDR2 FQNNGV. This CDR3 is 16 amino acids long.

This clonotype is labeled as medium-sized. The V gene is TRBV5-5, the J gene TRBJ2-7; a weak D match, TRBD2 (7 bases). The CDR3 covers 15 residues. The V end was cut by 3 bases, the J end by 4 bases, with 17 bases between. Germline V CDR1 and CDR2: SGHKS, YYEKEE (reference sequence). The CDR3 is CASSYVRGGGYEQYF. In DNA, the CDR3 is TGTGCCAGCAGCTACGTAAGGGGGGGAGGATACGAGCAGTACTTC. The complete variable domain, with remaining parts taken from reference TRBV5-5 and TRBJ2-7, reads DAGVTQSPTHLIKTRGQQVTLRCSPISGHKSVSWYQQVLGQGPQFIFQYYEKEERGRGNFPDRFSARQFPNYSSELNVNALLLGDSALYLCASSYVRGGGYEQYFGPGTRLTVT.

This clonotype was counted only a few times. CDR3 DNA sequence: TGTGCCAGCAGCGTTATAGCGGGAGGCTCCTACAATGAGCAGTTCTTC. Translated, it gives CASSVIAGGSYNEQFF. The chain has TRBV11-2 and TRBJ2-1, with 10 nucleotides matching TRBD2. V lost 5 bases to trimming and J lost 0 bases; unmatched junction nucleotides: 4. The CDR3 sequence is 16 residues long. CDR1 is SGHAT, CDR2 FQNNGV, per germline. Complete variable domain (other parts from reference TRBV11-2 and TRBJ2-1): EAGVAQSPRYKIIEKRQSVAFWCNPISGHATLYWYQQILGQGPKLLIQFQNNGVVDDSQLPKDRFSAERLKGVDSTLKIQPAKLEDSAVYLCASSVIAGGSYNEQFFGPGTRLTVL.

The chain couples TRBV20-1 to TRBJ2-5; the match to TRBD2 covers 8 bases. CDR1 and CDR2 from the germline V gene are DFQATT and SNEGSKA (reference sequence). The V segment lost 1 base and the J segment 5 bases; nucleotides outside the gene matches: 6. CDR3 length: 14 residues. The CDR3: CSARAGTSRETQYF. DNA for the CDR3: TGCAGTGCTAGAGCGGGGACTAGTAGGGAGACCCAGTACTTC.

The rearrangement joins TRBV2 to TRBJ2-3; D tentatively reads TRBD1 or TRBD2 (5 bases each). Trimming left V 11 bases short and J 2 bases short, with 17 bases between. The length of the CDR3 is 14 residues. Germline assignment: CDR1 SNHLY and CDR2 FYNNEI. CDR3 sequence reads: CAPYGAEDTDTQYF. The CDR3 coding sequence is TGTGCCCCCTACGGGGCGGAAGACACAGATACGCAGTATTTT.

The chain is built from TRBV28 and TRBJ2-1, with a weak D call TRBD2 (5 bases). Germline loops: CDR1 MDHEN, CDR2 SYDVKM. Between the trimmed V and J ends, which lost 5 bases and 6 bases, there was a span of 11 bases. The CDR3 contains 13 residues. This chain's CDR3 is CASSTMSGNEQFF. The CDR3 DNA sequence: TGTGCCAGCAGTACCATGAGCGGCAATGAGCAGTTCTTC.

This clonotype was seen at least ten times. V gene TRBV4-2 combines with J gene TRBJ2-5; D is ambiguous. The CDR3 sequence is 18 residues long. Trimming cost V 0 bases and J 5 bases, with 22 bases left between them. The germline CDR1 and CDR2 sequences are LGHNA and YNFKEQ. This chain's CDR3 is CASSQEDARSASFETQYF. The DNA of the CDR3 is TGTGCCAGCAGCCAAGAGGACGCCCGTTCGGCATCTTTTGAGACCCAGTACTTC.

This clonotype is termed medium-sized. The rearrangement links TRBV6-2 or TRBV6-3 to TRBJ1-1, with 7 bases that match TRBD1. This CDR3 spans 15 amino acids. V was pared by 5 bases and J by 0 bases, with 6 bases of the junction left unmatched. Germline loops: CDR1 MNHEY, CDR2 SVGEGT. CDR3 sequence (DNA): TGTGCCAGCAGTCTTAGGACAGGCGTGAACACTGAAGCTTTCTTT. Its protein product is CASSLRTGVNTEAFF.

This clonotype occurred many times. V gene TRBV12-3 or TRBV12-4 combines with J gene TRBJ2-7; D gene uncertain. Trimming stripped 3 bases from V and 4 bases from J, with 16 bases between. The CDR3 extends over 15 amino acids. The CDR3 reads CASSFGSVGIYEQYF. In DNA, the CDR3 is TGTGCCAGCAGTTTTGGGTCGGTGGGAATTTACGAGCAGTACTTC.

There are many counts of this clonotype. The rearrangement links TRBV29-1 to TRBJ2-7; TRBD2 matches at 8 bases. The CDR3 has 14 residues. The germline V gene has CDR1 SQVTM and CDR2 ANQGSEA. J was trimmed by 7 bases and V by 5 bases; bases with no gene match: 13. CDR3 nucleotide sequence: TGCAGCGTTCGGACCCGCGGGAGGACTATGGAGCAGTACTTC. Translation: CSVRTRGRTMEQYF.

Concerning this clonotype itself: A far larger clone differs by one base, so this is likely a read error. V and J are TRBV21-1 and TRBJ2-7; the D call in the table, TRBD1, was not verified against the DNA. TRBV21-1 is marked as a pseudogene. This CDR3 has 16 residues. The CDR3 spells CASSKLVSTRGNEQYF. As DNA, the CDR3 is TGTGCCAGCAGCAAGTTAGTGTCAACGCGGGGGAATGAGCAGTACTTC.

A word on this clonotype: This likely reflects a read error, since a far larger clone is one base away. The CDR3 loop is CASSWKGAYEQFF. The CDR3 DNA reads as TGTGCCAGCAGTTGGAAGGGGGCGTACGAGCAGTTCTTC. The chain employs TRBV27 and TRBJ2-1; 7 positions match TRBD1. CDR3 size: 13 residues. The J segment lost 10 bases and the V segment lost 4 bases, leaving 7 bases of the junction unmatched. The germline CDR1 and CDR2 sequences are MNHEY and SMNVEV (reference sequence).